A single sample is the source of the 27 T cell receptor beta chains below, sequenced in a study of cytomegalovirus exposure and HLA in healthy donors (dated 2017 in TCRdb). Libraries were prepared through the immunoSEQ multiplex PCR assay. For the multiplex PCR, a mixture combining 60 forward primers for TCR Vbeta segments and 13 reverse primers for TCR Jbeta segments was used. TCRdb limited this immuneACCESS table to in-frame rearrangements with V and J called. A share of clones is missing; checked studies link under half to unresolved V genes, and the rest is unexplained. A total of around 280,000 clones appear in this sample, approximately 90% of them only once. The ten largest account for about 2.5% of the sample. Input material: PBMCs. These receptors came from a woman younger than 35 in good health and CMV-seronegative.

CDR3 DNA sequence: TGTGCCAGCAGGGAGACAGCAACTAATGAAAAACTGTTTTTT. It encodes CASRETATNEKLFF. This chain uses TRBV7-9 with TRBJ1-4, with D possibly being TRBD1 (5 bases). The CDR3 sequence is 14 residues long. Trimming cost V 6 bases and J 0 bases, with 8 bases left between them. CDR1 and CDR2 (germline): SEHNR, FQNEAQ (reference sequence).

CDR3 residues: CASSPRGGYPGQGNTEAFF. The CDR3 DNA reads TGTGCCAGCAGCCCCCGAGGGGGGTATCCGGGACAGGGGAACACTGAAGCTTTCTTT. The rearrangement uses TRBV9 and TRBJ1-1; TRBD1 matches at 9 bases. Germline V gene sequence: CDR1 SGDLS, CDR2 YYNGEE. V was clipped by 4 bases and J by 1 base; unmatched bases: 17. This CDR3 comprises 19 residues.

The genes are TRBV5-8 and TRBJ2-3; 10 bases are shared with TRBD1. CDR1 and CDR2 (germline): SGHTS, YDEGEE. V was pared by 4 bases and J by 2 bases, with 7 bases of the junction left unmatched. The CDR3 sequence is 16 residues long. This CDR3 reads CASSIRTGGLTDTQYF. DNA for the CDR3: TGTGCCAGCAGCATTCGGACAGGGGGACTCACAGATACGCAGTATTTT.

This clone was seen a few times. The chain couples TRBV5-4 to TRBJ2-7, with 9 bases fitting TRBD1. The CDR3 is 15 amino acids. V lost 4 bases and J lost 3; bases outside the gene matches: 8. Germline assignment: CDR1 SGHNT and CDR2 YYREEE (reference sequence). The chain's CDR3 is CASSQDPTGGYEQYF. In DNA, the CDR3 is TGTGCCAGCAGCCAAGACCCGACAGGGGGCTACGAGCAGTACTTC.

J is TRBJ2-7 and V is TRBV7-2; the match to TRBD1 covers 9 bases. There are 14 residues in the CDR3. V shed 6 bases and J 2 bases; nucleotides not matched to a gene: 5. CDR1 is SGHTA and CDR2 is FQGNSA in the germline V gene. The CDR3 sequence: CASRTGQGTYEQYF. The CDR3 region has the DNA TGTGCCAGCAGGACGGGACAGGGTACCTACGAGCAGTACTTC. The variable domain in full, with the rest retrieved from reference TRBV7-2 and TRBJ2-7, is GAGVSQSPSNKVTEKGKDVELRCDPISGHTALYWYRQSLGQGLEFLIYFQGNSAPDKSGLPSDRFSAERTGGSVSTLTIQRTQQEDSAVYLCASRTGQGTYEQYFGPGTRLTVT.

The chain has TRBV19 and TRBJ1-1; weak D call: TRBD1 (5 bases). Germline V gene lookup returns CDR1 LNHDA and CDR2 SQIVND (reference sequence). This CDR3 comprises 15 residues. Trimming pared 5 bases from V and 10 bases from J, leaving 23 bases between. The CDR3 loop is CASSPPTWGGSRAFF. CDR3 bases: TGTGCCAGTAGTCCACCGACCTGGGGGGGTAGTCGAGCTTTCTTT.

V is TRBV27 and J is TRBJ2-5, with 10 bases fitting TRBD1. The DNA end favors TRBJ2-7, so the J call may be wrong. The V gene's germline CDR1 is MNHEY and CDR2 SMNVEV (reference sequence). This CDR3 is built from 16 residues. The CDR3, as DNA: TGTGCCAGCAGCCAATTCCGACAGGGGGCGCGGGACGAGCAGTACTTC. Residues: CASSQFRQGARDEQYF.

The chain carries TRBV29-1 and TRBJ1-1; D gene ambiguous. The CDR3 contains 11 residues. Trimming took 6 bases from V and 8 from J, leaving 13 bases between them. Germline CDR1 reads SQVTM; CDR2 reads ANQGSEA. DNA of the CDR3: TGCAGCGTCGCCAGGACTGTCGAAGCTTTCTTT. Its translation: CSVARTVEAFF.

The CDR3 reads CASSPGQGTYGELFF. CDR3 nucleotide sequence: TGTGCCAGCTCACCTGGACAGGGGACTTACGGGGAGCTGTTTTTT. The genes are TRBV18 and TRBJ2-2; 9 positions match TRBD1. The CDR3 is made up of 15 amino acids. Germline V lookup: CDR1 KGHSH, CDR2 LQKENI. After removal of 3 bases from V and 7 bases from J, the junction contained 6 bases not matched to a gene.

This sequence joins TRBV9 and TRBJ1-3; TRBD1 agrees at 7 bases. With V trimmed by 3 bases and J by 4 bases, 7 bases remained unmatched. The CDR3 is 15 residues long. Germline V lookup: CDR1 SGDLS, CDR2 YYNGEE. CDR3 nucleotide sequence: TGTGCCAGCAGCGGAACTACAGGGGTGGGAAACACCATATATTTT. The encoded protein is CASSGTTGVGNTIYF.

V gene TRBV10-1 combines with J gene TRBJ2-5; 8 nucleotides align to TRBD1. The ends lost 2 bases at V and 2 bases at J; junction bases unmatched: 4. CDR1 and CDR2 (germline): WNHNN, SYGVQD (reference sequence). CDR3 length equals 15 residues. CDR3 nucleotide sequence: TGCGCCAGCAGTGAGGCGCGGACAGGGCAAGAGACCCAGTACTTC. This encodes CASSEARTGQETQYF.

The genes are TRBV19 and TRBJ1-2; a possible D gene is TRBD1 (6 bases). Per germline, CDR1 LNHDA and CDR2 SQIVND (reference sequence). CDR3 size: 14 residues. V lost 5 bases to trimming and J lost 0 bases, with 10 bases between them. CDR3: CASSWDTSNYGYTF. DNA of the CDR3: TGTGCCAGTAGTTGGGACACATCTAACTATGGCTACACCTTC.

The chain employs TRBV27 and TRBJ2-3, with 9 bases identical to TRBD2. The V segment lost 5 bases and the J segment 5 bases; nucleotides outside the gene matches: 11. Germline-derived CDR1 and CDR2 are MNHEY and SMNVEV (reference sequence). CDR3 length equals 16 residues. In nucleotides, the CDR3 is TGTGCCAGCAGTCCCCAAGGGGGACTAGCAGTAGATACGCAGTATTTT. Protein: CASSPQGGLAVDTQYF.

CDR3 protein: CSAPRADTQYF. Here the CDR3 DNA reads TGCAGTGCCCCCCGGGCAGATACGCAGTATTTT. The V call is TRBV20-1, the J call TRBJ2-3; D unresolved. V gave up 6 bases and J gave up 4 bases, with 8 bases separating them. The CDR3 runs to 11 residues. Germline V CDR1 and CDR2: DFQATT, SNEGSKA (reference sequence).

This clone came up once. The chain employs TRBV2 and TRBJ1-2; 8 bases line up with TRBD1. Germline V CDR1 and CDR2: SNHLY, FYNNEI. J gave up 5 bases and V 8 bases, and 10 bases lay outside the gene matches. This CDR3 has 14 residues. The CDR3 DNA is TGTGCCAGCGCCGGACAGGGTGGGGGGTATGGCTACACCTTC. This sequence encodes CASAGQGGGYGYTF.

J is TRBJ2-7 and V is TRBV7-9; possible D gene TRBD2, 5 bases. V lost 2 bases to trimming and J lost 3 bases, with 17 bases between them. Germline CDR1 reads SEHNR; CDR2 reads FQNEAQ (reference sequence). The CDR3 sequence is 16 residues long. The CDR3 bases are TGTGCCAGCAGCTTAATTCGGGGAAATGATGTCTACGAGCAGTACTTC. Residues: CASSLIRGNDVYEQYF.

The chain couples TRBV12-5 to TRBJ1-5; possible D gene TRBD1, 5 bases. The CDR3 extends over 16 amino acids. V dropped 4 bases and J dropped 3 bases, with 16 bases sitting between them. The germline gives CDR1 LGHNT, CDR2 FRNRAP. The CDR3 spells CASGSSRDRDNQPQHF. CDR3 DNA sequence: TGTGCTAGTGGTTCATCCCGCGACAGAGACAATCAGCCCCAGCATTTT. Using reference TRBV12-5 and TRBJ1-5 for the parts outside the CDR3, the full variable domain is DARVTQTPRHKVTEMGQEVTMRCQPILGHNTVFWYRQTMMQGLELLAYFRNRAPLDDSGMPKDRFSAEMPDATLATLKIQPSEPRDSAVYFCASGSSRDRDNQPQHFGDGTRLSIL.

This chain links TRBV30 with TRBJ2-3; the match to TRBD2 covers 7 bases. This CDR3 comprises 12 residues. The ends lost 0 bases at V and 6 bases at J; junction bases unmatched: 0. The germline V gene has CDR1 GTSNPN and CDR2 SVGIG (reference sequence). The CDR3 loop is CAWSVAGDTQYF. The CDR3, as DNA: TGTGCCTGGAGTGTAGCGGGGGATACGCAGTATTTT.

The CDR3 loop reads CASSGGDRGSGKLFF. CDR3 nucleotide sequence: TGCGCCAGCAGTGGAGGGGACAGGGGAAGTGGAAAACTGTTTTTT. The chain links TRBV10-1 to TRBJ1-4, with 10 bases fitting TRBD1. V was pared by 4 bases and J by 10 bases, with 9 bases of the junction left unmatched. This CDR3 region has 15 residues. CDR1 and CDR2 from the germline V gene are WNHNN and SYGVQD (reference sequence).

The rearrangement joins TRBV5-4 to TRBJ2-5; TRBD2 agrees at 8 bases. The germline V gene has CDR1 SGHNT and CDR2 YYREEE (reference sequence). The length of the CDR3 is 17 residues. V trimming: 2 bases; J trimming: 2 bases; junction bases outside the gene matches: 11. The DNA of the CDR3 is TGTGCCAGCAGCTTCGATGGTGGCGGGACTAGTCAAGAGACCCAGTACTTC. This codes for CASSFDGGGTSQETQYF.

V is TRBV11-2 and J is TRBJ2-1; 9 bases line up with TRBD2. CDR3 length equals 16 residues. The V segment lost 0 bases and the J segment 8 bases; nucleotides outside the gene matches: 8. Germline V lookup: CDR1 SGHAT, CDR2 FQNNGV. In DNA form, the CDR3 reads TGTGCCAGCAGCTTAGAGGGGTCTAGCGGGGTCGATGAGCAGTTCTTC. Amino acids: CASSLEGSSGVDEQFF. Full variable domain (remainder filled in from reference TRBV11-2 and TRBJ2-1): EAGVAQSPRYKIIEKRQSVAFWCNPISGHATLYWYQQILGQGPKLLIQFQNNGVVDDSQLPKDRFSAERLKGVDSTLKIQPAKLEDSAVYLCASSLEGSSGVDEQFFGPGTRLTVL.

The chain combines TRBV9 with TRBJ2-1; D call uncertain. CDR1 and CDR2 (germline): SGDLS, YYNGEE. V lost 5 bases to trimming and J lost 10 bases, with 13 bases between them. This CDR3 comprises 12 residues. CDR3 region: CASRSTLGEQFF. The CDR3 coding sequence is TGTGCCAGCAGATCCACTCTCGGGGAGCAGTTCTTC.

Only a few counts were recorded for this clone. The rearrangement uses TRBV19 and TRBJ1-1; 9 nucleotides agree with TRBD1. V shed 5 bases and J 4 bases; nucleotides not matched to a gene: 5. This CDR3 spans 14 amino acids. Germline CDR1 LNHDA, CDR2 SQIVND (reference sequence). CDR3 residues: CASSDRQGVTEAFF. The CDR3 nucleotides read TGTGCCAGTAGTGACCGACAGGGGGTCACTGAAGCTTTCTTT.

This clone was counted between two and nine times. This rearrangement joins TRBV6-6 to TRBJ1-4; 8 bases match TRBD1. Looked up from germline, CDR1 is MNHNY and CDR2 is SVGAGI (reference sequence). J gave up 7 bases and V 6 bases, and 4 bases lay outside the gene matches. CDR3 length: 13 residues. The CDR3 DNA is TGTGCCAGCAGGCCCGGGACAGGTGAAAAACTGTTTTTT. Protein sequence: CASRPGTGEKLFF.

This chain connects TRBV6-6 to TRBJ1-4, with TRBD1 matching 8 bases. The CDR3 is 15 residues long. Unmatched junction bases numbered 5, after V lost 0 bases and J lost 8 bases. Germline V gives CDR1 MNHNY, CDR2 SVGAGI (reference sequence). The DNA for the CDR3 is TGTGCCAGCAGTTACTCCGCAGGGGGCGCGGAAAAACTGTTTTTT. It translates to CASSYSAGGAEKLFF.

This rearrangement joins TRBV6-5 to TRBJ2-3, with 8 bases identical to TRBD2. With V trimmed by 2 bases and J by 2 bases, 3 bases remained unmatched. This CDR3 comprises 15 residues. The germline V gene has CDR1 MNHEY and CDR2 SVGAGI. The CDR3 nucleotides are TGTGCCAGCAGTTACACGGGGGGGTACACAGATACGCAGTATTTT. Protein: CASSYTGGYTDTQYF.

In its sample, this clone was seen once. The chain combines TRBV9 with TRBJ1-1, with D uncertain. The germline gives CDR1 SGDLS, CDR2 YYNGEE. This CDR3 has 13 residues. Trimming took off 4 bases at V and 4 bases at J, with 11 bases between the two ends. CDR3 DNA: TGTGCCAGCAGCCCATTCGAGTCCACTGAAGCTTTCTTT. It encodes CASSPFESTEAFF.